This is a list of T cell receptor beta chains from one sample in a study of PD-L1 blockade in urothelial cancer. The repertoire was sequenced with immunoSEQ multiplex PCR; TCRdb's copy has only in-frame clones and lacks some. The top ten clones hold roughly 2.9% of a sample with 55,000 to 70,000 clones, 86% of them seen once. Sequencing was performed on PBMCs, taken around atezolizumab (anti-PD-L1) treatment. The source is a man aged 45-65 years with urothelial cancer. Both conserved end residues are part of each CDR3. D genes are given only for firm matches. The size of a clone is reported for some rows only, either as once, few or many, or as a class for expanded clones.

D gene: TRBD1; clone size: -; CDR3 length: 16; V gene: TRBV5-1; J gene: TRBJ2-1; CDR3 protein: CASSLGTGGYGNEQFF; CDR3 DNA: TGCGCCAGCAGCTTGGGGACAGGGGGTTATGGCAATGAGCAGTTCTTC
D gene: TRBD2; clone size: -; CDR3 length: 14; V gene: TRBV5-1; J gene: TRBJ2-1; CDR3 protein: CASSLTSGSNEQFF; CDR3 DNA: TGCGCCAGCAGCTTGACTAGCGGGAGCAATGAGCAGTTCTTC
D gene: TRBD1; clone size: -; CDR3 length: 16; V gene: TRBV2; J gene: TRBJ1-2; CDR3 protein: CASSGPPGQGGRGYTF; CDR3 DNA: TGTGCCAGCAGTGGACCCCCGGGACAGGGAGGGAGGGGCTACACCTTC
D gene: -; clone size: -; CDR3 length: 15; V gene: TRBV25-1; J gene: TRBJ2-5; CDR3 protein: CASSEPSRLKETQYF; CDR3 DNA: TGTGCCAGCAGTGAGCCGTCGAGGCTTAAAGAGACCCAGTACTTC
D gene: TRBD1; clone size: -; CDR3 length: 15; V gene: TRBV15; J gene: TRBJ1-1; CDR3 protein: CATSRDRQGYAEAFF; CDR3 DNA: TGTGCCACCAGCAGAGACCGACAGGGTTACGCTGAAGCTTTCTTT
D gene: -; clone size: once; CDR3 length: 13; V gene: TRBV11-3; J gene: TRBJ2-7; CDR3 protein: CASSLRAMDEQYF; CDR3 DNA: TGTGCCAGCAGCTTACGAGCGATGGACGAGCAGTACTTC
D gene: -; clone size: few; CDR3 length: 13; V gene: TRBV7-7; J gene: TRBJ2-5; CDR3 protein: CASSLGGQETQYF; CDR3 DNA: TGTGCTAGCAGCTTGGGGGGTCAAGAGACCCAGTACTTC
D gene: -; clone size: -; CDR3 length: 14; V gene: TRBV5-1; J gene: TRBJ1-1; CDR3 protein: CASSLDRVNTEAFF; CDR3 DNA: TGCGCCAGCAGCTTGGACAGAGTGAACACTGAAGCTTTCTTT
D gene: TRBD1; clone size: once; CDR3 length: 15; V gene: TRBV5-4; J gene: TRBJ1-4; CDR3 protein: CASSPGTGGREKLFF; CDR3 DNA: TGTGCCAGCAGCCCAGGGACAGGGGGCCGGGAAAAACTGTTTTTT
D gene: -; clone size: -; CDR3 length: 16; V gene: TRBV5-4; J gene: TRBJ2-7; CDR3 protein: CASSPSGTASSYEQYF; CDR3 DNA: TGTGCCAGCAGCCCTTCCGGGACTGCAAGTTCCTACGAGCAGTACTTC
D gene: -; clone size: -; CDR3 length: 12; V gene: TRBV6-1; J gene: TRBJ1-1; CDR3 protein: CASSTRVSEAFF; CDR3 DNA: TGTGCCAGCAGTACCAGGGTATCTGAAGCTTTCTTT
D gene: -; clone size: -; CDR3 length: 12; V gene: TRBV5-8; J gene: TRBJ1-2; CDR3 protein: CASSLGRYGYTF; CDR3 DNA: TGTGCCAGCAGCTTGGGGCGGTATGGCTACACCTTC
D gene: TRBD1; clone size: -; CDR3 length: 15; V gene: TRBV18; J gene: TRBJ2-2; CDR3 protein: CASSPGDRPTGELFF; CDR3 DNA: TGTGCCAGCTCACCAGGGGACAGACCCACCGGGGAGCTGTTTTTT
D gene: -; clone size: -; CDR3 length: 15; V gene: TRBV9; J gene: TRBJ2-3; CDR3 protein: CASSVGDSRTDTQYF; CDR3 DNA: TGTGCCAGCAGCGTAGGCGACAGTCGCACAGATACGCAGTATTTT
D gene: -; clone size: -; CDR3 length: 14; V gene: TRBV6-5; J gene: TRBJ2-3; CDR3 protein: CASSRSMSTDTQYF; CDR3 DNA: TGTGCCAGCAGTCGGAGCATGAGTACAGATACGCAGTATTTT
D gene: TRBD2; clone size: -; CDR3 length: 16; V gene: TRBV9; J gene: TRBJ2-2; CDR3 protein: CASSVGSGRSGGELFF; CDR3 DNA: TGTGCCAGCAGCGTAGGAAGCGGGAGGAGTGGCGGGGAGCTGTTTTTT
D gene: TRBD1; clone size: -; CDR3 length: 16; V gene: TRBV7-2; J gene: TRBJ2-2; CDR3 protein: CASSLEGQINTGELFF; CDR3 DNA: TGTGCCAGCAGCTTAGAGGGACAGATTAACACCGGGGAGCTGTTTTTT
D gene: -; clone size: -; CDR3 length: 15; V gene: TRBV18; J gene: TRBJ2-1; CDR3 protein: CASSLAPPGYNEQFF; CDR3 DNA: TGTGCCAGCTCACTAGCCCCCCCGGGCTACAATGAGCAGTTCTTC
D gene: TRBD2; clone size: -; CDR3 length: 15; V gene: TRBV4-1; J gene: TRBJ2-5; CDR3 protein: CASSQGTSVQETQYF; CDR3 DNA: TGCGCCAGCAGCCAAGGGACTAGCGTCCAAGAGACCCAGTACTTC
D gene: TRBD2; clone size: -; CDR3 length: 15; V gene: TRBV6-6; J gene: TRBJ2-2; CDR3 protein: CASTALAGNTGELFF; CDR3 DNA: TGTGCCAGCACCGCTCTAGCGGGTAACACCGGGGAGCTGTTTTTT
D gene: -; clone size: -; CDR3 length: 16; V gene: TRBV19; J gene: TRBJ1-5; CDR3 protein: CASRDSLKDSNQPQHF; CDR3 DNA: TGTGCCAGTAGGGACAGCCTTAAGGATAGCAATCAGCCCCAGCATTTT
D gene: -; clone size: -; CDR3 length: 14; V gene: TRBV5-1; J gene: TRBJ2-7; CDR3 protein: CASSEGRTTYEQYF; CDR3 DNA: TGCGCCAGCAGTGAAGGGCGGACTACCTACGAGCAGTACTTC
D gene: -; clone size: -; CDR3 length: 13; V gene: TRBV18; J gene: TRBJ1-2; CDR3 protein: CASSPVGARGYTF; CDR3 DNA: TGTGCCAGCTCACCGGTAGGGGCTCGGGGCTACACCTTC
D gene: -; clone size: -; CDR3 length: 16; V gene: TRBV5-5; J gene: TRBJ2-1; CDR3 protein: CASSRSGIPLGGEQFF; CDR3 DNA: TGTGCCAGCAGCAGGAGCGGGATTCCCCTAGGGGGGGAGCAGTTCTTC
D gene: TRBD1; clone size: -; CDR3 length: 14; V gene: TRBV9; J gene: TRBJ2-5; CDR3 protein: CASSVGQGWETQYF; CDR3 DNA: TGTGCCAGCAGCGTAGGACAGGGTTGGGAGACCCAGTACTTC
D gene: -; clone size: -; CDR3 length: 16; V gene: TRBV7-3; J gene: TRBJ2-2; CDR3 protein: CASSSRLRRDTGELFF; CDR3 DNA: TGTGCCAGCAGCTCGCGATTGAGGAGGGACACCGGGGAGCTGTTTTTT
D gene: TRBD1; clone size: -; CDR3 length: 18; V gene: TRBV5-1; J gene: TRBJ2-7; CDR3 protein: CASKRQGPMGERSYEQYF; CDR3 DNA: TGCGCCAGCAAGAGACAGGGGCCCATGGGGGAGAGATCCTACGAGCAGTACTTC
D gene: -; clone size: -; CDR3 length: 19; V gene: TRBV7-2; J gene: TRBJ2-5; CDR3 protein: CASSLRVRAAWDSMETQYF; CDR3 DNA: TGTGCCAGCAGCCTCCGGGTCCGGGCGGCTTGGGACTCCATGGAGACCCAGTACTTC
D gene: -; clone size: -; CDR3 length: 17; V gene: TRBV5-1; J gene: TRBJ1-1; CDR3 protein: CASSLASRGTHYTEAFF; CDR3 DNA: TGCGCCAGCAGCTTGGCATCGCGGGGGACACACTACACTGAAGCTTTCTTT
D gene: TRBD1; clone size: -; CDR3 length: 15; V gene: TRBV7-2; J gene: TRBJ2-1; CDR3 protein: CASSQGAISYNEQFF; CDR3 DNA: TGTGCCAGCAGCCAGGGGGCTATCTCCTACAATGAGCAGTTCTTC
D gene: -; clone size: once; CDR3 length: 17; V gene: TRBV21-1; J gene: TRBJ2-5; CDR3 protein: CASSPHGTEAYQETQYF; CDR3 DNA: TGTGCCAGCAGCCCCCATGGGACAGAAGCGTACCAAGAGACCCAGTACTTC
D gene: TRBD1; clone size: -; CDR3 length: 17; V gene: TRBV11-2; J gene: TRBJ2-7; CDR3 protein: CASSPRQGPTGKDEQYF; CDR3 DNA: TGTGCCAGCAGCCCACGACAGGGCCCGACTGGGAAGGACGAGCAGTACTTC